This T cell receptor (beta chain) was obtained from a study of graft-versus-host responses after intestinal transplantation. Points from the study as a whole: GvH clones turned up in recipient marrow; some had shown up first in ileum or blood. Circulating GvH clone levels at their peak were associated with HvG declines (early post-transplant).

Clones were read by immunoSEQ multiplex PCR, and TCRdb kept only the in-frame ones, dropping some. The sample includes over 70,000 clones, around 83% of them seen just once. About this clone: Its antigen is not identified.

This CDR3 has 16 amino acids. From germline, CDR1 is SEHNR and CDR2 FQNEAQ (reference sequence). Losses at the gene ends were 3 bases for V and 8 bases for J; bases not matched to a gene: 11. Sample: unstimulated CD8+ T cells sorted from spleen or lymph node cells, taken before intestinal transplant. The chain recombines TRBV7-9 with TRBJ2-1, with TRBD2 matching 9 bases. The source is a human donor who received an intestinal transplant. CDR3 DNA: TGTGCCAGCAGCTTTGAGGCGGGAGGGCCGATGTATGAGCAGTTCTTC. Translated, it gives CASSFEAGGPMYEQFF.